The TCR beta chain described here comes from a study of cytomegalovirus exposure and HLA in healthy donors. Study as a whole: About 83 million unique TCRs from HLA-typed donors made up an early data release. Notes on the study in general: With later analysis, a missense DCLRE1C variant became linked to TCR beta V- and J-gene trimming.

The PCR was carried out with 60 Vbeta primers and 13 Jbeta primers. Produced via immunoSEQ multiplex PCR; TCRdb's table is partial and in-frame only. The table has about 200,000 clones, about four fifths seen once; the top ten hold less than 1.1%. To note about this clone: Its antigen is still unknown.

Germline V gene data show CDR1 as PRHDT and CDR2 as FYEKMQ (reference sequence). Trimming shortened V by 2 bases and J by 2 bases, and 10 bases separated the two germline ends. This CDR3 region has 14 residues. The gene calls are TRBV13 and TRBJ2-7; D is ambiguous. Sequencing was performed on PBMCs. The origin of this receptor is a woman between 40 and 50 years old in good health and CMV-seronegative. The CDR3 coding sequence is TGTGCCAGCAGCTTAATGGGCTCAACCTACGAGCAGTACGTC. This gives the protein CASSLMGSTYEQYV.